This T cell receptor (beta chain) was obtained from a study of OX40 agonist ivuxolimab in advanced cancers. TCRdb's table, derived via immunoSEQ multiplex PCR, lists solely in-frame clones and lacks some. In the table there are roughly 70,000 clones, 86% of which are singletons. CDR3 length: 12 residues. This sequence joins TRBV21-1 and TRBJ1-4; the table assigns TRBD1, which was not confirmed against the DNA. TRBV21-1 has pseudogene status. The source material was CD4+ or CD8+ T cells sorted from blood, sampled in a trial of the OX40 agonist ivuxolimab. The sequence came from an adult with an advanced solid tumor such as melanoma, head and neck, liver or kidney cancer. The CDR3, as DNA: TGTGCCAGCAGCACCCAGGGCTCCCCCCCAAAATTT. Amino acids: CASSTQGSPPKF.